This T cell receptor beta chain was captured by sequencing in a study of CD8 T cells in Susac syndrome. CD8+ and CD4+ T cells from blood underwent TCR beta sequencing, which was carried out in a high-throughput format. RNA, at about 0.45 to 1 ug, was reverse transcribed with random hexamers. TCRdb reprocessed the immunoSEQ multiplex PCR reads with MiXCR, giving one entry per CDR3 protein. This table holds about 210,000 distinct CDR3 sequences, approximately 95% found once. The origin of this receptor is a human donor with multiple sclerosis. Sample: CD4+ T cells from PBMCs.

The CDR3 region has the DNA TGTGCCAGCAGCCAAGGACAGGGTGGTGGTAATTCACCCCTCCACTTT. Its protein product is CASSQGQGGGNSPLHF. J is TRBJ1-6 and V is TRBV3-1; 7 positions match TRBD1. The CDR3 totals 16 residues. With 1 base clipped from V and 6 bases from J, the junction kept 6 bases outside the gene matches. Germline CDR1 reads LGHDT; CDR2 reads YNNKEL (reference sequence).